This entry features one T cell receptor (beta chain) sequence. There are 11 residues in the CDR3. Germline V CDR1 and CDR2: SGHDN, FVKESK. The V end lost 5 bases, the J end lost 5 bases, and 6 bases lay between the germline ends. The sample originates from a study of T cell changes during pregnancy in multiple sclerosis. Only in-frame clones appear in the TCRdb table, and some are missing; sequencing was by immunoSEQ multiplex PCR. The sample consists of approximately 110,000 clones, 90% to 95% of them appearing once. The sequencing here drew on peripheral blood, taken after pregnancy. This chain joins TRBV14 and TRBJ2-5; D remains ambiguous. The TCR originated in a female donor with multiple sclerosis, enrolled in a pregnancy study. In DNA form, the CDR3 reads TGTGCCAGCAGCTCACGGGAGACCCAGTACTTC. It yields the protein CASSSRETQYF.